The 26 T cell receptor beta chains given below trace back to one sample, sequenced in a study of blood T cell repertoires in COVID-19. This table comes from immunoSEQ multiplex PCR, and its TCRdb copy is limited to in-frame clones, with some not included. Among under 200,000 clones listed, approximately 90% were seen once. Sequencing was done on a sample of peripheral blood. These receptors were collected from a man between 60 and 75 years old with active or convalescent COVID-19.

This chain uses TRBV4-1 with TRBJ1-6, with 8 bases that match TRBD1. Per the germline V gene, CDR1 is MGHRA and CDR2 is YSYEKL. The junction had 6 bases not matched to a gene; V was cut back by 0 bases and J by 8 bases. The CDR3 is 16 residues long. CDR3 residues: CASSQEPPRGHSPLHF. The CDR3, as DNA: TGCGCCAGCAGCCAAGAACCCCCCAGGGGGCATTCACCCCTCCACTTT.

V is TRBV5-4 and J is TRBJ2-1, with 9 bases aligning to TRBD2. Germline V gene lookup returns CDR1 SGHNT and CDR2 YYREEE (reference sequence). This CDR3 spans 13 amino acids. Germline trimming cut 9 bases from V and 1 base from J; bases unmatched to any gene: 2. For the CDR3, the DNA is TGTGCCACCGCGGGGGGGTCCTACAATGAGCAGTTCTTC. This codes for CATAGGSYNEQFF.

The rearrangement uses TRBV6-1 and TRBJ1-1, with unresolved D. Germline lookup yields CDR1 MNHNS and CDR2 SASEGT. This CDR3 comprises 13 residues. V lost 2 bases and J lost 4, with 8 bases in between. DNA of the CDR3: TGTGCCAGCAGTGAATCACATCTCACTGAAGCTTTCTTT. This gives the protein CASSESHLTEAFF.

The chain has TRBV7-2 and TRBJ2-7; D not certain. Trimming cost V 3 bases and J 2 bases, with 8 bases left between them. Looked up from germline, CDR1 is SGHTA and CDR2 is FQGNSA. The CDR3 is 13 amino acids. CDR3 DNA: TGTGCCAGCAGCTTGGGCAGCCCCTACGAGCAGTACTTC. Its protein product is CASSLGSPYEQYF.

For the CDR3, the DNA is TGTGCCAGCAGTCCTTGGGGGTGGGAGGACACTGAAGCTTTCTTT. It yields the protein CASSPWGWEDTEAFF. This chain joins TRBV27 and TRBJ1-1; the D gene is possibly TRBD1 (5 bases). The length of the CDR3 is 15 residues. Per germline, CDR1 MNHEY and CDR2 SMNVEV (reference sequence). V lost 5 bases, J lost 3 bases, and 16 bases lay in between.

CDR3 amino acids: CASGLVRRDNSNQPQHF. The CDR3 DNA is TGTGCTAGTGGTTTGGTACGAAGAGATAATAGCAATCAGCCCCAGCATTTT. V is TRBV12-5 and J is TRBJ1-5, with unresolved D. V lost 0 bases and J lost 0, with 12 bases in between. The CDR3 totals 17 residues. Germline V gives CDR1 LGHNT, CDR2 FRNRAP.

The J gene is TRBJ1-5, the V gene TRBV10-1; D not resolved. This CDR3 has 9 residues. Germline lookup yields CDR1 WNHNN and CDR2 SYGVQD (reference sequence). V was cut by 11 bases and J by 10 bases, with 9 bases left in between. CDR3 protein: CASFPPQHF. The CDR3 DNA sequence: TGCGCCTCCTTCCCCCCCCAGCATTTT.

This chain connects TRBV18 to TRBJ2-1; 9 nucleotides line up with TRBD1. CDR1 and CDR2 from the germline V gene are KGHSH and LQKENI. CDR3 length: 12 residues. The junction had 1 base not matched to a gene; V was cut back by 4 bases and J by 9 bases. CDR3 bases: TGTGCCAGCTCACGACAGGGGGGTGAGCAGTTCTTC. This codes for CASSRQGGEQFF.

This chain uses TRBV11-2 with TRBJ2-1; D may be TRBD1 (6 bases). The CDR3 loop spans 13 amino acids. V dropped 3 bases and J dropped 7 bases, with 10 bases sitting between them. Germline values: CDR1 SGHAT, CDR2 FQNNGV. Written as DNA, the CDR3 is TGTGCCAGCAGCTTCAGAGGGGGAAATGAGCAGTTCTTC. This translates into CASSFRGGNEQFF.

The chain carries TRBV5-1 and TRBJ2-1; 10 positions match TRBD2. The V gene's germline CDR1 is SGHRS and CDR2 YFSETQ. The CDR3 has 15 amino acids. V dropped 4 bases and J dropped 9; count of bases not matched to a gene: 10. CDR3 DNA: TGCGCCAGCAGCCGAGCCCCTAGCGGGGGAATTGAGCAGTTCTTC. It specifies CASSRAPSGGIEQFF. The variable domain in full, completed from reference TRBV5-1 and TRBJ2-1, reads KAGVTQTPRYLIKTRGQQVTLSCSPISGHRSVSWYQQTPGQGLQFLFEYFSETQRNKGNFPGRFSGRQFSNSRSEMNVSTLELGDSALYLCASSRAPSGGIEQFFGPGTRLTVL.

This clone appeared once. The rearrangement joins TRBV9 to TRBJ2-2, with 10 nucleotides matching TRBD2. Looked up from germline, CDR1 is SGDLS and CDR2 is YYNGEE. CDR3 length: 15 amino acids. J lost 3 bases, V lost 2 bases, and 1 base had no gene match. The CDR3 here is CASSVSGGDTGELFF. The CDR3 DNA reads TGTGCCAGCAGCGTGAGCGGGGGGGACACCGGGGAGCTGTTTTTT.

This sequence joins TRBV27 and TRBJ1-1; possible D gene TRBD1, 5 bases. The CDR3 extends over 15 amino acids. The ends were cut back, 4 bases at V and 7 bases at J, with 19 bases in the middle. CDR1 is MNHEY and CDR2 is SMNVEV in the germline V gene (reference sequence). The CDR3 protein is CASSSAGGALSEAFF. DNA for the CDR3: TGTGCCAGCAGTTCCGCCGGAGGGGCCCTCAGTGAAGCTTTCTTT.

This clone was counted only a few times. The chain links TRBV29-1 to TRBJ1-2; D is possibly TRBD1 (5 bases). Germline CDR1 and CDR2: SQVTM and ANQGSEA. There are 11 residues in the CDR3. V was pared by 8 bases and J by 5 bases, with 12 bases between. The CDR3 nucleotides are TGCAGCCTAGGGGCCGATTATGGCTACACCTTC. It codes for CSLGADYGYTF. Looking up the rest from reference TRBV29-1 and TRBJ1-2 gives the full variable domain: SAVISQKPSRDICQRGTSLTIQCQVDSQVTMMFWYRQQPGQSLTLIATANQGSEATYESGFVIDKFPISRPNLTFSTLTVSNMSPEDSSIYLCSLGADYGYTFGSGTRLTVV.

The chain uses TRBV9 and TRBJ2-5, with 7 bases identical to TRBD2. Looked up from germline, CDR1 is SGDLS and CDR2 is YYNGEE. The trim removed 4 bases at V and 2 bases at J, leaving 14 bases unmatched. The length of the CDR3 is 17 residues. The CDR3 nucleotides are TGTGCCAGCAGCCGCCAGAATAGCGGGCGGCTTCAAGAGACCCAGTACTTC. It encodes CASSRQNSGRLQETQYF.

The chain uses TRBV11-2 and TRBJ1-3; no reliable D call. Germline CDR1 SGHAT, CDR2 FQNNGV. CDR3 length: 15 amino acids. Trimming left V 5 bases short and J 0 bases short, with 11 bases between. This chain's CDR3 is CASSRDGNSGNTIYF. For the CDR3, the DNA is TGTGCCAGCAGCCGTGACGGGAACTCTGGAAACACCATATATTTT.

The chain has TRBV5-4 and TRBJ1-2, with TRBD1 identical over 7 bases. Germline trimming cut 2 bases from V and 1 base from J; bases unmatched to any gene: 11. Germline loops: CDR1 SGHNT, CDR2 YYREEE (reference sequence). This CDR3 region has 17 residues. The CDR3, as DNA: TGTGCCAGCAGCTTCTTTCACAGGGGACCATTTAACTATGGCTACACCTTC. Protein product: CASSFFHRGPFNYGYTF.

The rearrangement uses TRBV5-4 and TRBJ1-1; perhaps TRBD1 as D (6 bases). Trimming cost V 0 bases and J 7 bases, with 16 bases left between them. Per the germline V gene, CDR1 is SGHNT and CDR2 is YYREEE (reference sequence). This CDR3 region has 15 residues. The CDR3 sequence: CASSLAVLQGGEAFF. CDR3 DNA: TGTGCCAGCAGCTTGGCCGTACTCCAAGGGGGTGAAGCTTTCTTT.

This clone was observed once. V and J are TRBV7-9 and TRBJ1-3; TRBD1 matches at 7 bases. The CDR3 runs 14 residues. The germline CDR1 and CDR2 sequences are SEHNR and FQNEAQ (reference sequence). V lost 5 bases, J lost 4 bases, and 5 bases stayed unmatched. For the CDR3, the DNA is TGTGCCAGCAGCAACAGGGGAGCGGGAAACACCATATATTTT. As protein: CASSNRGAGNTIYF. The full variable domain, in which reference TRBV7-9 and TRBJ1-3 provide the parts outside the CDR3, is DTGVSQNPRHKITKRGQNVTFRCDPISEHNRLYWYRQTLGQGPEFLTYFQNEAQLEKSRLLSDRFSAERPKGSFSTLEIQRTEQGDSAMYLCASSNRGAGNTIYFGEGSWLTVV.

The chain links TRBV5-5 to TRBJ2-5; TRBD2 aligns across 9 bases. Germline CDR1 SGHKS, CDR2 YYEKEE (reference sequence). V gave up 0 bases and J gave up 9 bases; unmatched junction bases: 6. CDR3 length equals 14 residues. The CDR3: CASSLVGGGAPQYF. CDR3 in DNA: TGTGCCAGCAGCTTGGTGGGCGGGGGGGCCCCCCAGTACTTC.

The V gene is TRBV5-1, the J gene TRBJ2-2; possible D gene TRBD1, 5 bases. Germline lookup yields CDR1 SGHRS and CDR2 YFSETQ. Trimming pared 7 bases from V and 4 bases from J, leaving 14 bases between. The length of the CDR3 is 14 residues. CDR3 in DNA: TGCGCCAGCTTTACCGACAGAGCCACCGGGGAGCTGTTTTTT. Residues: CASFTDRATGELFF.

In its sample, this clone was seen once. The chain couples TRBV7-3 to TRBJ2-3, with D tentatively TRBD2 (5 bases). Germline assignment: CDR1 SGHTA and CDR2 FQGTGA. This CDR3 has 13 residues. The V gene lost 4 bases and the J gene lost 5 bases, with 10 bases spanning the gap. The CDR3: CASSSGGLDTQYF. The CDR3 DNA is TGTGCCAGCAGCTCCGGAGGTCTAGATACGCAGTATTTT.

The chain carries TRBV6-1 and TRBJ1-2; TRBD1 matches at 8 bases. Germline lookup yields CDR1 MNHNS and CDR2 SASEGT. The length of the CDR3 is 13 residues. J was trimmed by 8 bases and V by 6 bases; bases with no gene match: 8. CDR3 protein: CASSPTGVKGYTF. CDR3 coding DNA: TGTGCCAGCAGCCCGACAGGGGTAAAAGGCTACACCTTC.

This clone was seen a single time. The chain employs TRBV7-9 and TRBJ1-5; 9 positions match TRBD1. The J segment lost 0 bases and the V segment lost 6 bases, leaving 6 bases of the junction unmatched. In germline, CDR1 is SEHNR, CDR2 FQNEAQ (reference sequence). The CDR3 sequence is 16 residues long. The CDR3 protein is CASSRGQGNSNQPQHF. CDR3 nucleotides: TGTGCCAGCAGTCGAGGACAGGGGAATAGCAATCAGCCCCAGCATTTT.

This clone was observed a single time. V gene TRBV5-4 combines with J gene TRBJ1-2; D is ambiguous. The CDR3 runs 14 residues. V was cut by 3 bases and J by 4 bases, with 13 bases left in between. CDR1 is SGHNT and CDR2 is YYREEE in the germline V gene (reference sequence). The CDR3 spells CASSSVGEGYGYTF. The CDR3 nucleotides read TGTGCCAGCAGCTCCGTCGGTGAGGGCTATGGCTACACCTTC.

This sequence joins TRBV6-5 and TRBJ1-6; 7 bases agree with TRBD1. The ends lost 2 bases at V and 10 bases at J; junction bases unmatched: 8. Germline V gene data show CDR1 as MNHEY and CDR2 as SVGAGI. CDR3 length: 15 amino acids. The CDR3 nucleotides are TGTGCCAGCAGTTACCGCGGAACAGGGGACTCACCCCTCCACTTT. Translated: CASSYRGTGDSPLHF.

V and J are TRBV27 and TRBJ1-1, with D possibly being TRBD1 (5 bases). Trimming took off 5 bases at V and 6 bases at J, with 16 bases between the two ends. CDR1 is MNHEY and CDR2 is SMNVEV in the germline V gene (reference sequence). The length of the CDR3 is 14 residues. This CDR3 reads CASSPGRGRAEAFF. CDR3 nucleotides: TGTGCCAGCAGTCCCGGTCGGGGGAGGGCTGAAGCTTTCTTT.